Listed below are T cell receptor beta chains from one sample, sequenced in a study of blood T cell repertoires in COVID-19. TCRdb's table, derived via immunoSEQ multiplex PCR, lists solely in-frame clones and lacks some. This table has about 340,000 clones, roughly 90% appearing once. Material for sequencing was PBMCs or T cells enriched from blood (not recorded which). The receptors derive from a woman in her twenties or thirties who had recovered from COVID-19. The CDR3 runs from the conserved cysteine through the conserved F or W. The D gene is left open where the match is weak.

V: TRBV9
J: TRBJ2-7
D: TRBD2
CDR3: CASSVEGGSNEQYF

V: TRBV7-8
J: TRBJ2-2
D: NA
CDR3: CASSLAGVPTGELFF

V: TRBV15
J: TRBJ2-1
D: TRBD2
CDR3: CATSTRAGGPYNEQFF

V: TRBV6-1
J: TRBJ1-6
D: NA
CDR3: CASSDRQANSPLHF

V: TRBV24-1
J: TRBJ2-3
D: TRBD2
CDR3: CATSDRGLAWDTQYF

V: TRBV11-3
J: TRBJ2-7
D: NA
CDR3: CASSLGDPLTYEQYF

V: TRBV2
J: TRBJ1-6
D: NA
CDR3: CASSGTVYNSPLHF

V: TRBV20-1
J: TRBJ2-5
D: NA
CDR3: CSAHREETQYF

V: TRBV28
J: TRBJ1-5
D: NA
CDR3: CASSSNREGQPQHF

V: TRBV27
J: TRBJ2-2
D: NA
CDR3: CASSPRVTPISRTGELFF

V: TRBV19
J: TRBJ1-5
D: NA
CDR3: CASSLGERPQHF

V: TRBV19
J: TRBJ2-1
D: TRBD2
CDR3: CASSRLMAGGYNEQFF

V: TRBV3-1/TRBV3-2
J: TRBJ2-5
D: NA
CDR3: CASTTGAARETQYF

V: TRBV27
J: TRBJ1-1
D: TRBD1
CDR3: CASSSGTGRKVEAFF

V: TRBV2
J: TRBJ1-2
D: TRBD1
CDR3: CASSEGTGGSGYTF

V: TRBV12-2
J: TRBJ2-3
D: NA
CDR3: CASRLLRRGTDTQYF

V: TRBV2
J: TRBJ1-5
D: NA
CDR3: CASSTDLYQPQHF

V: TRBV28
J: TRBJ2-5
D: TRBD1
CDR3: CASIGGDRGLGTQYF

V: TRBV13
J: TRBJ2-5
D: NA
CDR3: CASSLRTQETQYF

V: TRBV10-3
J: TRBJ1-2
D: TRBD1
CDR3: CAIRGDRGPPGYTF

V: TRBV28
J: TRBJ2-4
D: TRBD1
CDR3: CASRTGQGRDIQYF

V: TRBV21-1
J: TRBJ2-7
D: NA
CDR3: CASSNLHEQYF

V: TRBV6-2/TRBV6-3
J: TRBJ2-7
D: TRBD1
CDR3: CASSDRGTGFYEQYF

V: TRBV5-1
J: TRBJ1-1
D: NA
CDR3: CASSLAQASGAEAFF

V: TRBV28
J: TRBJ1-1
D: NA
CDR3: CASKSVPGLNPRGSEAFF

V: TRBV19
J: TRBJ1-3
D: TRBD1
CDR3: CASSTVTGAGNTIYF

V: TRBV6-2/TRBV6-3
J: TRBJ1-1
D: TRBD1
CDR3: CASSYPDRVAFF

V: TRBV2
J: TRBJ1-4
D: TRBD1
CDR3: CASNSGQGFEKLFF

V: TRBV5-1
J: TRBJ2-5
D: TRBD2
CDR3: CASSLGLAEQETQYF

V: TRBV6-5
J: TRBJ1-2
D: NA
CDR3: CASSPGNYGYTF

V: TRBV7-3
J: TRBJ1-1
D: NA
CDR3: CASSLTPTGSGAEAFF

V: TRBV28
J: TRBJ1-2
D: TRBD1
CDR3: CASSLGTGGLGYTF

V: TRBV7-3
J: TRBJ2-7
D: TRBD1
CDR3: CASCQGECVEQYF

V: TRBV2
J: TRBJ2-7
D: NA
CDR3: CASSGRDTPSYEQYF

V: TRBV6-2/TRBV6-3
J: TRBJ1-6
D: NA
CDR3: CASSYLRQNSPLHF

V: TRBV28
J: TRBJ1-5
D: TRBD1
CDR3: CASRPGQGKLGNQPQHF

V: TRBV30
J: TRBJ1-1
D: NA
CDR3: CAWSPGGLNTEAFF

V: TRBV6-1
J: TRBJ1-4
D: NA
CDR3: CASSESVGAIEKLFF

V: TRBV7-9
J: TRBJ2-1
D: TRBD1
CDR3: CASSYPPGTGGHEQFF

V: TRBV30
J: TRBJ1-6
D: NA
CDR3: CAWSYGRARSPLHF

V: TRBV6-5
J: TRBJ2-3
D: TRBD1
CDR3: CASTTRTGRTDTQYF

V: TRBV27
J: TRBJ2-2
D: NA
CDR3: CASRWTVNTGELFF

V: TRBV28
J: TRBJ1-4
D: NA
CDR3: CASSVGTLGEKLFF

V: TRBV4-3
J: TRBJ2-4
D: TRBD1
CDR3: CASSQEASGGQGNIQYF

V: TRBV16
J: TRBJ1-2
D: NA
CDR3: CASSQSRGGLNYGYTF

V: TRBV11-1
J: TRBJ2-7
D: TRBD2
CDR3: CASSWTSGPYEQYF

V: TRBV11-2
J: TRBJ2-1
D: NA
CDR3: CASSRTTDNEQFF

V: TRBV12-3/TRBV12-4
J: TRBJ1-1
D: NA
CDR3: CASRRQRNTEAFF

V: TRBV3-1/TRBV3-2
J: TRBJ2-7
D: NA
CDR3: CASSQEVVQGPRQYF

V: TRBV4-3
J: TRBJ2-1
D: TRBD2
CDR3: CASSQETSGRNEQFF

V: TRBV19
J: TRBJ1-3
D: NA
CDR3: CASSTPRRISGNTIYF

V: TRBV20-1
J: TRBJ2-7
D: NA
CDR3: CSAEISTEQYF

V: TRBV28
J: TRBJ1-4
D: TRBD1
CDR3: CAGGTEGEKLFF

V: TRBV27
J: TRBJ1-2
D: NA
CDR3: CASSPIESNYGYTF

V: TRBV13
J: TRBJ2-1
D: TRBD2
CDR3: CASSHGTSETYNEQFF

V: TRBV5-1
J: TRBJ2-4
D: TRBD1
CDR3: CASSPGQGLSKNIQYF

V: TRBV30
J: TRBJ2-3
D: TRBD2
CDR3: CAWSVGLAGAPQYF

V: TRBV30
J: TRBJ1-1
D: TRBD1
CDR3: CAWSYDREDEAFF

V: TRBV7-2
J: TRBJ2-7
D: NA
CDR3: CASSSLGQFSYEQYF

V: TRBV4-1
J: TRBJ2-7
D: TRBD1
CDR3: CASSQEGTGPLNEQYF